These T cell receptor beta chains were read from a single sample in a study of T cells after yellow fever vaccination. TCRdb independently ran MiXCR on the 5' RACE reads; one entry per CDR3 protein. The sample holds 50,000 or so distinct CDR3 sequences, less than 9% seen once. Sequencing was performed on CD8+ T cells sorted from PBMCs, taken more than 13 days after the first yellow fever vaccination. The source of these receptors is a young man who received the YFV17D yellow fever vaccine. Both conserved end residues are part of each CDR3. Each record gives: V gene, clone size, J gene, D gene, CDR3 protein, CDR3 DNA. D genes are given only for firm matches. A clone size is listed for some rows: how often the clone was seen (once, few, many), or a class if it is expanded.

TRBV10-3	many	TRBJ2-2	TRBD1	CAISERGQGLRELFF	TGTGCCATCAGTGAGCGGGGACAGGGGCTCAGGGAGCTGTTTTTT
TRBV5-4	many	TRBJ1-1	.	CASSRASDYTEAFF	TGTGCCAGCAGCCGAGCGTCGGATTATACTGAAGCTTTCTTT
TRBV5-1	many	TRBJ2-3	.	CASSLERYTDTQYF	TGCGCCAGCAGCTTGGAACGGTACACAGATACGCAGTATTTT
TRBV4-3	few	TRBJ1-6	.	CASSPTGSNSPLHF	TGCGCCAGCAGTCCTACCGGGTCCAATTCACCCCTCCACTTT
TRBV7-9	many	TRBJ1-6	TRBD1	CASSAKTGPHSPLHF	TGTGCCAGCAGCGCCAAGACAGGGCCCCATTCACCCCTCCACTTT
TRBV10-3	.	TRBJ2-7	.	CAISSWTLYEQYF	TGTGCCATCAGCTCTTGGACACTCTACGAGCAGTACTTC
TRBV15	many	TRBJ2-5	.	CATSRDLPTGRQETQYF	TGTGCCACCAGCAGAGATCTCCCGACAGGACGACAAGAGACCCAGTACTTC
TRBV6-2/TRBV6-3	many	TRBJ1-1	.	CASSFPEGDVFDTEAFF	TGTGCCAGCAGTTTTCCCGAAGGGGATGTCTTTGACACTGAAGCTTTCTTT
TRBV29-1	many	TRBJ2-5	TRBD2	CSVEVAGDLQETQYF	TGCAGCGTTGAGGTAGCGGGGGACCTCCAAGAGACCCAGTACTTC
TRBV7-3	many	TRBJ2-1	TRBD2	CASSLTGLADYNEQFF	TGTGCCAGCAGCTTAACTGGACTAGCTGATTACAATGAGCAGTTCTTC
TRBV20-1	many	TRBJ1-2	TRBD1	CSARNPGQGAHYGYTF	TGCAGTGCTAGGAATCCGGGACAGGGGGCCCACTATGGCTACACCTTC
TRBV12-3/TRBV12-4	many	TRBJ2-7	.	CASSLGGFYYEQYF	TGTGCCAGCAGTTTAGGCGGGTTCTACTACGAGCAGTACTTC
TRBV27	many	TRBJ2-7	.	CASSPERLWASEQYF	TGTGCCAGCAGTCCCGAGAGGTTGTGGGCGTCCGAGCAGTACTTC
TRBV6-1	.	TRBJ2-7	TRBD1	CATSGTGHYEQYF	TGTGCCACCTCCGGGACAGGGCACTACGAGCAGTACTTC
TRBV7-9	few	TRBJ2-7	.	CASSPPGLEQYF	TGTGCCAGCAGCCCCCCGGGACTCGAGCAGTACTTC
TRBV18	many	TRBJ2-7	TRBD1	CASSQDRNPYEQYF	TGTGCCAGCTCACAGGACAGGAACCCCTACGAGCAGTACTTC
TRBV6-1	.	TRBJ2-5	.	CASDSIGGGETQYF	TGTGCCAGTGATTCCATAGGGGGAGGAGAGACCCAGTACTTC
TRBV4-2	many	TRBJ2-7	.	CASSQDSNEQYF	TGTGCCAGCAGCCAAGACTCCAACGAGCAGTACTTC
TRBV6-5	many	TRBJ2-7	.	CASSNGEISYEQYF	TGTGCCAGCAGTAATGGGGAGATTTCCTACGAGCAGTACTTC
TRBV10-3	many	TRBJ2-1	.	CAISEFSGLSHEQFF	TGTGCCATCAGTGAGTTCTCGGGTCTTTCACATGAGCAGTTCTTC